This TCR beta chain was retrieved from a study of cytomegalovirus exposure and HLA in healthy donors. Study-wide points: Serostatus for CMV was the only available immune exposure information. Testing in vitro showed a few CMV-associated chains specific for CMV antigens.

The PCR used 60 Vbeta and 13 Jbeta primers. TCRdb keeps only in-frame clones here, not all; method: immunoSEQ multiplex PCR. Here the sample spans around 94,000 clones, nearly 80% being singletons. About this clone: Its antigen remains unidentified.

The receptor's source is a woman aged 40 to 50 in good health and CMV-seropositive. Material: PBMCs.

In nucleotides, the CDR3 is TGTGCCAGCAGCTACGGACTAGCGGGGGACTCCTACAATGAGCAGTTCTTC. Protein product: CASSYGLAGDSYNEQFF. The V gene is TRBV28, the J gene TRBJ2-1; 13 bases agree with TRBD2. The germline V gene has CDR1 MDHEN and CDR2 SYDVKM. J lost 0 bases, V lost 6 bases, and 5 bases had no gene match. CDR3 length: 17 amino acids. Filled out from reference TRBV28 and TRBJ2-1, the complete variable domain reads DVKVTQSSRYLVKRTGEKVFLECVQDMDHENMFWYRQDPGLGLRLIYFSYDVKMKEKGDIPEGYSVSREKKERFSLILESASTNQTSMYLCASSYGLAGDSYNEQFFGPGTRLTVL.